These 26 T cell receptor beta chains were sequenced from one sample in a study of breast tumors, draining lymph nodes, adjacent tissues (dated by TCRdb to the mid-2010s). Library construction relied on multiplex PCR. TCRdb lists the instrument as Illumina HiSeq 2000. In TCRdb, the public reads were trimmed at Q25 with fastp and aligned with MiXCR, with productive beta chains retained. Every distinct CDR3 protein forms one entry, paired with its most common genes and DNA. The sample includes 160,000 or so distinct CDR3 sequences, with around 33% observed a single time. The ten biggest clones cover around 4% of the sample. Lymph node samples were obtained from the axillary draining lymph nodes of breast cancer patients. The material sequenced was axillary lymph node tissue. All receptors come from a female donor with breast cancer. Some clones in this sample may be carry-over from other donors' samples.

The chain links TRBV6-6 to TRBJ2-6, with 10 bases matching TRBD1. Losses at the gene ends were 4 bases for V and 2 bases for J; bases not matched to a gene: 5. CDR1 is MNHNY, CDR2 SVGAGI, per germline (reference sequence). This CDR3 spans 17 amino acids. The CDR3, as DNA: TGTGCCAGCAGTTCCGGGACAGGGGTCGCTGGGGCCAACGTCCTGACTTTC. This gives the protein CASSSGTGVAGANVLTF.

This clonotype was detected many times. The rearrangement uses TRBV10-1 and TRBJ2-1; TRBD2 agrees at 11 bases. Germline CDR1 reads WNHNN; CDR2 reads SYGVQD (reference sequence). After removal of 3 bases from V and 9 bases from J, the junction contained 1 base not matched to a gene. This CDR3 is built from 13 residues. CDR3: CASSELAGAEQFF. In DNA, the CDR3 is TGCGCCAGCAGTGAACTAGCGGGAGCTGAGCAGTTCTTC.

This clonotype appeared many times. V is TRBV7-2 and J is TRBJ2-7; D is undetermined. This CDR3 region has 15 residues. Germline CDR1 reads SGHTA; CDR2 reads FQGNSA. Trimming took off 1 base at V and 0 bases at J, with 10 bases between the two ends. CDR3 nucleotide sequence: TGTGCCAGCAGCTTAGGCGGCTTGAGCTCCTACGAGCAGTACTTC. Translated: CASSLGGLSSYEQYF.

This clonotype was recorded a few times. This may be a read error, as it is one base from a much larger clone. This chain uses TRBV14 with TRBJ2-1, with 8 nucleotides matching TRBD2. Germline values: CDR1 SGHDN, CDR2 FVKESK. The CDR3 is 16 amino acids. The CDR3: CASSPFGAGVMNAQFF. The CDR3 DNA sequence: TGTGCCAGCAGCCCCTTCGGAGCGGGAGTTATGAATGCGCAGTTCTTC.

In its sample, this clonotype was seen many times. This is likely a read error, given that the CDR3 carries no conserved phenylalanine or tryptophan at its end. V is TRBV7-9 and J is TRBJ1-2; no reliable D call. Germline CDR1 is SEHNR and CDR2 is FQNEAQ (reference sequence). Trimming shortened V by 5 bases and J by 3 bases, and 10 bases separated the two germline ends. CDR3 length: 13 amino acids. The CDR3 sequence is CASSMDGYYGYTL. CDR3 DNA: TGTGCCAGCAGCATGGACGGATACTATGGCTACACCCTC.

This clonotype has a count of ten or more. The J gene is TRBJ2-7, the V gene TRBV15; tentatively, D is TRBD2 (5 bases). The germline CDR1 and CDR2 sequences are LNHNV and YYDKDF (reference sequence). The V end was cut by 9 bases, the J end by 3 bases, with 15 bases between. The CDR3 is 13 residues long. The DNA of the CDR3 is TGTGCCACTGCACGGGGTTCGCTCTACGAGCAGTACTTC. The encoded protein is CATARGSLYEQYF. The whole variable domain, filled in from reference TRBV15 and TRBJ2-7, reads DAMVIQNPRYQVTQFGKPVTLSCSQTLNHNVMYWYQQKSSQAPKLLFHYYDKDFNNEADTPDNFQSRRPNTSFCFLDIRSPGLGDTAMYLCATARGSLYEQYFGPGTRLTVT.

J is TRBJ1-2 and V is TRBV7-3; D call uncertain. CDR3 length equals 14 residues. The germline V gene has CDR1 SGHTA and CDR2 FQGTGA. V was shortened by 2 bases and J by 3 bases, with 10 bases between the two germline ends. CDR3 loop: CASSLVGIYYGYTF. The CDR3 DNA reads TGTGCCAGCAGCTTAGTGGGGATTTACTATGGCTACACCTTC.

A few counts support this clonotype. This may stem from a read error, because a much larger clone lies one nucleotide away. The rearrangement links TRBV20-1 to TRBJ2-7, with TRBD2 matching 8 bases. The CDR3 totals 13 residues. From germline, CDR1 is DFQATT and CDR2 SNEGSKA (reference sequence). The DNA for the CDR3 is TGCAGTGCTGCTAGCGGGTCCTCCTACGCGCAGTACTTC. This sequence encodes CSAASGSSYAQYF.

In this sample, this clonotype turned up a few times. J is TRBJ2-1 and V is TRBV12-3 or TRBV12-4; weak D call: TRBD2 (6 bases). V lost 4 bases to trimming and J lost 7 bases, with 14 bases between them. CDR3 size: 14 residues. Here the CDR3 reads CASSSTEEGNEQFF. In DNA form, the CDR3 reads TGTGCCAGCAGTTCTACAGAGGAGGGTAATGAGCAGTTCTTC.

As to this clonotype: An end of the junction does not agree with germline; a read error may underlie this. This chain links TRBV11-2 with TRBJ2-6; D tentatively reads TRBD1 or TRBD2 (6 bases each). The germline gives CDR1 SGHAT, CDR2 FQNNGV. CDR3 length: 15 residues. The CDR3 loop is CASSLGPLKGGTEAF. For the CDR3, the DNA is TGTGCCAGCAGCTTAGGACCACTAAAGGGGGGCACTGAAGCTTTC.

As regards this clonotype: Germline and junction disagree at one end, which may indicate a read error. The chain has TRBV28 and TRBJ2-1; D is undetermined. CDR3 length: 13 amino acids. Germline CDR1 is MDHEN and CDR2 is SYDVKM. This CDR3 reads CASSSQRYNEQIF. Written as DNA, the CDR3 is TGTGCCAGCAGTTCCCAACGATACAATGAGCAGATCTTC.

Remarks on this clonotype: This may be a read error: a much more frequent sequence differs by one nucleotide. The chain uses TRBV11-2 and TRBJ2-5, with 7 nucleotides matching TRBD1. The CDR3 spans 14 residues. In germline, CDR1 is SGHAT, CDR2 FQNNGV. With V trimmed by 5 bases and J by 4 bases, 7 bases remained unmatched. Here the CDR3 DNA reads TGTGCCAGCAGCCCAGGGACAGTAGCAGAGACCCAGTACTTC. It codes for CASSPGTVAETQYF. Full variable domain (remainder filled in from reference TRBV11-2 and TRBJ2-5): EAGVAQSPRYKIIEKRQSVAFWCNPISGHATLYWYQQILGQGPKLLIQFQNNGVVDDSQLPKDRFSAERLKGVDSTLKIQPAKLEDSAVYLCASSPGTVAETQYFGPGTRLLVL.

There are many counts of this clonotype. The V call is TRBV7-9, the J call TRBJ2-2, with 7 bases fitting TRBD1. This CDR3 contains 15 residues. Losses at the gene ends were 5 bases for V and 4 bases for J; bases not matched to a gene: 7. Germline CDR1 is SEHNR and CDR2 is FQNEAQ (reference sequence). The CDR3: CASSPSGGGTGELFF. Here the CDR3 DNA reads TGTGCCAGCAGCCCATCAGGGGGTGGCACCGGGGAGCTGTTTTTT.

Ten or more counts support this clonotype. This CDR3 reads CASSDTGTRAYEQYF. CDR3 sequence (DNA): TGTGCCAGCAGCGATACCGGGACTAGGGCCTACGAGCAGTACTTC. This chain connects TRBV7-9 to TRBJ2-7, with 8 bases fitting TRBD2. In germline, CDR1 is SEHNR, CDR2 FQNEAQ (reference sequence). V lost 5 bases to trimming and J lost 2 bases; unmatched junction nucleotides: 8. This CDR3 comprises 15 residues.

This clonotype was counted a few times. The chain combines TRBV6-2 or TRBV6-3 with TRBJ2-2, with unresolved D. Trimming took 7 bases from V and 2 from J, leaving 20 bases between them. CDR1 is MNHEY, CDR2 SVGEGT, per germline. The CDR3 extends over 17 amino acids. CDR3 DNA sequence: TGTGCCAGCACCCTTACCCCGTTGGGTCTTAACACCGGGGAGCTGTTTTTT. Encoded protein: CASTLTPLGLNTGELFF.

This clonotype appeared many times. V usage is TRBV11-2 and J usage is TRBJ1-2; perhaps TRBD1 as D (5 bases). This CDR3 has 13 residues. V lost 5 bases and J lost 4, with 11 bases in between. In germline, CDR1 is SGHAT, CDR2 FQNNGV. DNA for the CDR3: TGTGCCAGCAGCACGGGGCACCCCTATGGCTACACCTTC. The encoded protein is CASSTGHPYGYTF.

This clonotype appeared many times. The CDR3 region is CASSLTAGGQETQYF. The DNA for the CDR3 is TGTGCCAGCAGCTTAACAGCGGGGGGACAAGAGACCCAGTACTTC. The gene calls are TRBV7-2 and TRBJ2-5, with 9 bases lining up with TRBD2. Trimming took 2 bases from V and 2 from J; bases not matched to a gene: 3. The CDR3 is made up of 15 amino acids. Germline V gene lookup returns CDR1 SGHTA and CDR2 FQGNSA.

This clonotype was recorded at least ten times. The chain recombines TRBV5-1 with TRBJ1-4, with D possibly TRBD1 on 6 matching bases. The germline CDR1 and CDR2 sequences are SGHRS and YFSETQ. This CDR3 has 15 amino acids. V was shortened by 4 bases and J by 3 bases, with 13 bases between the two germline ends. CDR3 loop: CASSERTASNEKLFF. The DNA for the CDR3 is TGCGCCAGCAGCGAGCGGACAGCTTCTAATGAAAAACTGTTTTTT.

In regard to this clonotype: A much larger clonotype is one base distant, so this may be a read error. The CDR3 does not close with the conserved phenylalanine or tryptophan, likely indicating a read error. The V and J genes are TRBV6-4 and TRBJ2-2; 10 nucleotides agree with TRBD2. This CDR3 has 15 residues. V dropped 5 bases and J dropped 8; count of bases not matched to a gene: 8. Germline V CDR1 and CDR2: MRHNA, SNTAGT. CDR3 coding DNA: TGTGCCAGCAGTCCGGGACTAGCGTCGAGGGGGGAGCTGTTTGTT. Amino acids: CASSPGLASRGELFV.

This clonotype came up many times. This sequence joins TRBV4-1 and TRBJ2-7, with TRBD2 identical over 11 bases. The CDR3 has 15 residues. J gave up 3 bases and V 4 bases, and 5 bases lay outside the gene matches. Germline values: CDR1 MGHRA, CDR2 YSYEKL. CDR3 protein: CASSLTSGTNYEQYF. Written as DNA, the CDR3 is TGCGCCAGCAGCCTGACTAGCGGGACAAACTACGAGCAGTACTTC.

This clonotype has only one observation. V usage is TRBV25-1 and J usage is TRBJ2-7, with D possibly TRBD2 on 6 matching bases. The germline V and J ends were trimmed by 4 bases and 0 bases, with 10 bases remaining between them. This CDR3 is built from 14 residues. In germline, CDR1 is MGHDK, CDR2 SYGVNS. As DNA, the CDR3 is TGTGCCAGCAGTGGTTTAGCGGCCTCCTACGAGCAGTACTTC. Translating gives CASSGLAASYEQYF.

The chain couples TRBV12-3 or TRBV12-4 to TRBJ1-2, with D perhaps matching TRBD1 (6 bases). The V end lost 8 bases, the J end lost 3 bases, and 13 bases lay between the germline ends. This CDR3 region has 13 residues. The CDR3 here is CASGGAGDYGYTF. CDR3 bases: TGTGCCAGCGGGGGGGCCGGGGACTATGGCTACACCTTC.

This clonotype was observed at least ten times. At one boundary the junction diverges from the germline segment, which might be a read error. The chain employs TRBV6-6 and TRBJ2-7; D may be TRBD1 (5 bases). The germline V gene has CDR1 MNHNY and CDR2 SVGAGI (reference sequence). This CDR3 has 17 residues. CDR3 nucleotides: TGTGCCAGCAGTCACTCGAGTGGGCAGGGATTGCTTCGGGAGCAGTACTTC. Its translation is CASSHSSGQGLLREQYF.

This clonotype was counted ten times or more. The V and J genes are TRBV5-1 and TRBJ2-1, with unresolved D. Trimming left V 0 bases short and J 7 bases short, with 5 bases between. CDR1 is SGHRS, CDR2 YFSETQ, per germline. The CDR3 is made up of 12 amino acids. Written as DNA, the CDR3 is TGCGCCAGCAGCTTGGTCCTAAATGAGCAGTTCTTC. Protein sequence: CASSLVLNEQFF. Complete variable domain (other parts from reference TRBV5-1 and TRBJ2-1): KAGVTQTPRYLIKTRGQQVTLSCSPISGHRSVSWYQQTPGQGLQFLFEYFSETQRNKGNFPGRFSGRQFSNSRSEMNVSTLELGDSALYLCASSLVLNEQFFGPGTRLTVL.

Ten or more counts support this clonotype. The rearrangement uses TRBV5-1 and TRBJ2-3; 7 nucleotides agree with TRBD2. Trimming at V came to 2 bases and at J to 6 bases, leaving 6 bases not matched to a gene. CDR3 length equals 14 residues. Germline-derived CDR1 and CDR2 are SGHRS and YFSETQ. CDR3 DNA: TGCGCCAGCAGCTTACCTCCCGGGGGGGATACGCAGTATTTT. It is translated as CASSLPPGGDTQYF.

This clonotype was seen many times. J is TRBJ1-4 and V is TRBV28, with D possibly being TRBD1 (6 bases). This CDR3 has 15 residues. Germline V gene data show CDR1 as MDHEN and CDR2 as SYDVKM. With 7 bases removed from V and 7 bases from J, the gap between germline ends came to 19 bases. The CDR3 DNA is TGTGCCAGCATGGCCCCGGGGGCAGGTTTTGAAAAACTGTTTTTT. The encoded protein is CASMAPGAGFEKLFF.